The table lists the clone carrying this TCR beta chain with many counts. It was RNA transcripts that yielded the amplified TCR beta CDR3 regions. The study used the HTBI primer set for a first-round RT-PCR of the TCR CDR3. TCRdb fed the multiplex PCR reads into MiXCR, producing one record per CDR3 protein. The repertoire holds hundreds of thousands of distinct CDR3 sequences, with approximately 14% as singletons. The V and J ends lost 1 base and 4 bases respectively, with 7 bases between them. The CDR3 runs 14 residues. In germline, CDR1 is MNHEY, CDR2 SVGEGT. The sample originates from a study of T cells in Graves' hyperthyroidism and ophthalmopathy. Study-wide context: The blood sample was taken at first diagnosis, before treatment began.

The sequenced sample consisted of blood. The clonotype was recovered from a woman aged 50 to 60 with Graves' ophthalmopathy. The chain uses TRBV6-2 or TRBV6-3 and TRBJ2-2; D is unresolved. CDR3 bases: TGTGCCAGCAGTTACTTTCGCGGCACCGGGGAGCTGTTTTTT. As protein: CASSYFRGTGELFF.